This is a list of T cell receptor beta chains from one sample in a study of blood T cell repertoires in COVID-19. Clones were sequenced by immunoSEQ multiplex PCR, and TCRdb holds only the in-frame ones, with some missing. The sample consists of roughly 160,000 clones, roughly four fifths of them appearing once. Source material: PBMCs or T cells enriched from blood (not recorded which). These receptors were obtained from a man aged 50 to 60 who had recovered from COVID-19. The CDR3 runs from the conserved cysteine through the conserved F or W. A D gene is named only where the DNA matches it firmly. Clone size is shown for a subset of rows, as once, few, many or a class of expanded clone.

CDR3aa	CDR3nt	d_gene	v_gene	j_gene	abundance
CASSPDNRVRVHGTNEKLFF	TGTGCCAGCTCACCAGATAACAGGGTGCGAGTGCATGGGACTAATGAAAAACTGTTTTTT	NA	TRBV18	TRBJ1-4	NA
CASSTWTGARNQPQHF	TGTGCCAGTAGTACCTGGACAGGGGCCCGCAATCAGCCCCAGCATTTT	TRBD1	TRBV19	TRBJ1-5	once
CASSETSGRQDTQYF	TGTGCCAGCAGCGAGACTAGCGGGAGACAAGATACGCAGTATTTT	TRBD2	TRBV28	TRBJ2-3	NA
CASSPQGTNEKLFF	TGTGCCAGCAGCCCACAGGGAACTAATGAAAAACTGTTTTTT	NA	TRBV6-5	TRBJ1-4	NA
CASSLGGGQPQHF	TGTGCCAGCAGTTTGGGGGGTGGGCAGCCCCAGCATTTT	NA	TRBV27	TRBJ1-5	NA
CASSGTGLDGELFF	TGTGCCAGCAGCGGGACAGGGCTGGACGGGGAGCTGTTTTTT	TRBD1	TRBV28	TRBJ2-2	few
CASSRVPGTGYEQYF	TGCGCCAGCAGCCGTGTCCCAGGCACGGGATACGAGCAGTACTTC	NA	TRBV5-1	TRBJ2-7	NA
CASSKLGTDTQYF	TGTGCCAGCAGCAAGCTAGGCACAGATACGCAGTATTTT	NA	TRBV5-5	TRBJ2-3	NA
CASSITGVNTGELFF	TGTGCCAGTAGTATAACAGGGGTGAACACCGGGGAGCTGTTTTTT	TRBD1	TRBV19	TRBJ2-2	NA
CASKYTGGYEQYF	TGCGCCAGCAAGTACACAGGGGGTTACGAGCAGTACTTC	TRBD1	TRBV5-1	TRBJ2-7	once
CASSLSPQGMGSPLHF	TGTGCCAGCAGCTTATCTCCTCAGGGGATGGGTTCACCCCTCCACTTT	NA	TRBV7-8	TRBJ1-6	NA
CAISESSGYTEAFF	TGTGCCATCAGTGAGTCGAGCGGATACACTGAAGCTTTCTTT	NA	TRBV10-3	TRBJ1-1	NA
CASSLARDTQYF	TGTGCCAGCAGCTTAGCCCGGGATACGCAGTATTTT	NA	TRBV7-8	TRBJ2-3	once
CASRGLQSYEQYF	TGTGCCAGCAGGGGACTTCAATCCTACGAGCAGTACTTC	NA	TRBV6-5	TRBJ2-7	NA
CASSYSSVPGLLNYEQYF	TGTGCCAGCAGCTATAGCAGCGTCCCGGGACTGCTAAATTACGAGCAGTACTTC	NA	TRBV11-2	TRBJ2-7	NA
CASSKQSANYGYTF	TGTGCCAGCAGTAAACAGTCTGCTAACTATGGCTACACCTTC	NA	TRBV27	TRBJ1-2	NA
CASSAGTGRQETQYF	TGTGCCAGCAGCGCAGGGACAGGGAGGCAAGAGACCCAGTACTTC	TRBD1	TRBV13	TRBJ2-5	NA
CASSAYLDSHEQYF	TGTGCCAGCAGTGCCTACTTGGACAGCCACGAGCAGTACTTC	NA	TRBV27	TRBJ2-7	NA
CSVEYSGGGGPREQYF	TGCAGCGTTGAATACTCCGGGGGCGGGGGGCCGCGCGAGCAGTACTTC	TRBD2	TRBV29-1	TRBJ2-7	NA
CASSSDRPNEKLFF	TGTGCCAGCAGCTCCGACAGACCTAATGAAAAACTGTTTTTT	NA	TRBV6-5	TRBJ1-4	NA
CASSILVGQGREQYF	TGCGCCAGCAGCATCTTGGTGGGACAGGGACGGGAGCAGTACTTC	TRBD1	TRBV5-1	TRBJ2-7	NA
CASSKIAALGTDTQYF	TGTGCCAGTAGTAAGATAGCGGCCCTGGGCACAGATACGCAGTATTTT	NA	TRBV19	TRBJ2-3	NA
CASRTRGNEQFF	TGTGCCAGCAGGACGCGGGGCAATGAGCAGTTCTTC	NA	TRBV2	TRBJ2-1	NA
CASSSTGTGGYGYTF	TGTGCCAGCAGCTCCACCGGGACAGGGGGCTATGGCTACACCTTC	TRBD1	TRBV7-9	TRBJ1-2	NA
CASSLWSGIPTNEKLFF	TGTGCCAGCAGTTTATGGTCCGGGATACCAACTAATGAAAAACTGTTTTTT	NA	TRBV28	TRBJ1-4	NA
CASSLSTGLGSLNQPQHF	TGTGCCAGCAGTTTATCTACGGGTTTAGGGAGCCTCAATCAGCCCCAGCATTTT	NA	TRBV28	TRBJ1-5	NA
CASSPYGQGQKQPQHF	TGTGCCAGCAGTCCTTACGGGCAGGGGCAGAAGCAGCCCCAGCATTTT	NA	TRBV28	TRBJ1-5	NA
CASSQRGLTDTQYF	TGTGCCAGCTCCCAGCGGGGGTTGACAGATACGCAGTATTTT	TRBD2	TRBV6-5	TRBJ2-3	NA
CATSDSSGSRTYNEQFF	TGTGCCACCAGTGATTCTAGCGGGAGCCGTACGTACAATGAGCAGTTCTTC	TRBD2	TRBV24-1	TRBJ2-1	once
CASSLQTDTQYF	TGTGCCAGCAGTTTACAGACAGATACGCAGTATTTT	NA	TRBV12-3/TRBV12-4	TRBJ2-3	NA
CAPTGGRPGAKNIQYF	TGTGCCCCCACCGGCGGGAGACCGGGAGCCAAAAACATTCAGTACTTC	TRBD2	TRBV15	TRBJ2-4	NA
CASSIRGAGYNEQFF	TGTGCCAGTAGTATTCGGGGGGCAGGATACAATGAGCAGTTCTTC	NA	TRBV19	TRBJ2-1	NA
CASSTPTYEQYF	TGTGCCAGTAGTACGCCCACTTACGAGCAGTACTTC	NA	TRBV19	TRBJ2-7	NA
CASSRGRGPDYGYTF	TGTGCCAGCAGCAGAGGCAGGGGCCCGGACTATGGCTACACCTTC	NA	TRBV7-9	TRBJ1-2	NA
CASSRWTGGDEQYF	TGTGCCAGCAGTCGTTGGACAGGGGGCGACGAGCAGTACTTC	TRBD1	TRBV5-6	TRBJ2-7	NA
CSVRSLGGDGYTF	TGCAGCGTCCGAAGTCTAGGAGGAGATGGCTACACCTTC	NA	TRBV29-1	TRBJ1-2	NA
CASSPAGAGELFF	TGTGCCAGCAGCCCGGCGGGCGCCGGGGAGCTGTTTTTT	NA	TRBV5-4	TRBJ2-2	NA
CASSSGWGASGRDEQFF	TGTGCCAGCAGTAGTGGTTGGGGGGCTAGCGGGAGAGATGAGCAGTTCTTC	TRBD2	TRBV28	TRBJ2-1	NA
CASSEASRWGESNF	TGTGCCAGCAGTGAAGCTTCCAGGTGGGGGGAATCGAACTTC	NA	TRBV6-1	TRBJ2-4	NA
CASSQAGQAGYTF	TGTGCCAGCAGCCAAGCCGGTCAGGCTGGCTACACCTTC	NA	TRBV3-1/TRBV3-2	TRBJ1-2	NA
CASSTGVGSYEQYF	TGTGCCAGTAGTACCGGAGTGGGCTCCTACGAGCAGTACTTC	NA	TRBV19	TRBJ2-7	once